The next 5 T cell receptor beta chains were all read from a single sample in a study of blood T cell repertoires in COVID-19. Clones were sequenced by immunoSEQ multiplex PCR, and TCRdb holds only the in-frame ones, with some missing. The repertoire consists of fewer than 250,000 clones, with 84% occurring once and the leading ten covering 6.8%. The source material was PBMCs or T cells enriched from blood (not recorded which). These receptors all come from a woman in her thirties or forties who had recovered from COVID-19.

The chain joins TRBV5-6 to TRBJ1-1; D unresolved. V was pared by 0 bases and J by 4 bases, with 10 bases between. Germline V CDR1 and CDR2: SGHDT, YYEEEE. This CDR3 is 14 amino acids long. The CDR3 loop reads CASSLDGEGTEAFF. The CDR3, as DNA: TGTGCCAGCAGCTTGGATGGGGAGGGCACTGAAGCTTTCTTT.

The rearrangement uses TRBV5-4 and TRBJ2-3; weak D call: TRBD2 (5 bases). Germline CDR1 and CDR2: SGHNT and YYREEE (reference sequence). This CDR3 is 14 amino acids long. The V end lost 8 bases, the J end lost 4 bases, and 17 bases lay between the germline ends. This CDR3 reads CASRLGIGPDTQYF. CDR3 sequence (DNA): TGTGCCAGTAGACTCGGGATTGGCCCAGATACGCAGTATTTT.

The DNA for the CDR3 is TGTGCCAGCAGAAAGGGACTGGGGGGCTATGGCTACACCTTC. Translation: CASRKGLGGYGYTF. The chain combines TRBV2 with TRBJ1-2; TRBD1 might be the D (5 bases). The V gene lost 6 bases and the J gene lost 4 bases, with 15 bases spanning the gap. CDR3 length: 14 amino acids. Germline values: CDR1 SNHLY, CDR2 FYNNEI.

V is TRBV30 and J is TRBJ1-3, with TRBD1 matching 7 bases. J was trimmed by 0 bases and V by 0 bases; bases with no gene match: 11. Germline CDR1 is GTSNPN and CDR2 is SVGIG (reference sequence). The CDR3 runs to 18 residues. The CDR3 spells CAWSVTGAKRSSGNTIYF. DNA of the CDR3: TGTGCCTGGAGTGTAACAGGGGCGAAAAGGAGCTCTGGAAACACCATATATTTT.

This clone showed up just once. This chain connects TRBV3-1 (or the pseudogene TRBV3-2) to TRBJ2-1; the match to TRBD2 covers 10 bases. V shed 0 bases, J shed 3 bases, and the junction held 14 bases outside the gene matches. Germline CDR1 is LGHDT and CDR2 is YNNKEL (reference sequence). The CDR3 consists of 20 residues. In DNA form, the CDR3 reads TGTGCCAGCAGCCAAGACGACAGGCGTTGGACTAGCGGAAACTACAATGAGCAGTTCTTC. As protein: CASSQDDRRWTSGNYNEQFF.